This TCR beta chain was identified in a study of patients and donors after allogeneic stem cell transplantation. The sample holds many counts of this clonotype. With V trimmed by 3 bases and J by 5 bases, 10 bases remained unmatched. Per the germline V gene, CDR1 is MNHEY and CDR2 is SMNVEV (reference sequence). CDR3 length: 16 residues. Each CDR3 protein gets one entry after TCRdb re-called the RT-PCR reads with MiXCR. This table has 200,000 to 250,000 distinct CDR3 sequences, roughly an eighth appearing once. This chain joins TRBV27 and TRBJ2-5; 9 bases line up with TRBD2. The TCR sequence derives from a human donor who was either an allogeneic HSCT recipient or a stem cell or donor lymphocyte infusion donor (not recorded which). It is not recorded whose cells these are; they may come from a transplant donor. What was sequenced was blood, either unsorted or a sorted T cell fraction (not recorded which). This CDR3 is CASSLSIAGAAETQYF. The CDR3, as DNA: TGTGCCAGCAGTTTGAGTATAGCGGGAGCGGCGGAGACCCAGTACTTC.